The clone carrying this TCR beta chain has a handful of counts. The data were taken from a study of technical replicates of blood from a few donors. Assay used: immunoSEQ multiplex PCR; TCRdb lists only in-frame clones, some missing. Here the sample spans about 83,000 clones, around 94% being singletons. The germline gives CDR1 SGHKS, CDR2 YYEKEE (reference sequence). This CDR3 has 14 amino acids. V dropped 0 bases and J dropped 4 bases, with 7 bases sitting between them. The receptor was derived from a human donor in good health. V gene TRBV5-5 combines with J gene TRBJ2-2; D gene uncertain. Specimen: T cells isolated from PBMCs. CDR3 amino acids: CASSLEILTGELFF. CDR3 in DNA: TGTGCCAGCAGCTTGGAAATACTCACCGGGGAGCTGTTTTTT.